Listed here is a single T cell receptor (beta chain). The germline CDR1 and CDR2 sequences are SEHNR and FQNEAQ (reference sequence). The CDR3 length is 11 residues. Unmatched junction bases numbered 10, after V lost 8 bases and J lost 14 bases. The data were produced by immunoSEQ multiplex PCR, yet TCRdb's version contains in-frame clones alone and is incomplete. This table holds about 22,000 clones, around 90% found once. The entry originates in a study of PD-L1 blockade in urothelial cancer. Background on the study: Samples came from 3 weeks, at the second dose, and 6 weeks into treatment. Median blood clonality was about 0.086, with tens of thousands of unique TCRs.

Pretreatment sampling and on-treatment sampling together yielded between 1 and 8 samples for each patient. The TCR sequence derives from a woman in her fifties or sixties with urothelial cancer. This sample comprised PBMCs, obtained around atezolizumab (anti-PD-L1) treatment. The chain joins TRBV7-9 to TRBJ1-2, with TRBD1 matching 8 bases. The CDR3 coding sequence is TGTGCCAGCGCAAACCAGGGGGCATGGACCTTC. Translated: CASANQGAWTF.